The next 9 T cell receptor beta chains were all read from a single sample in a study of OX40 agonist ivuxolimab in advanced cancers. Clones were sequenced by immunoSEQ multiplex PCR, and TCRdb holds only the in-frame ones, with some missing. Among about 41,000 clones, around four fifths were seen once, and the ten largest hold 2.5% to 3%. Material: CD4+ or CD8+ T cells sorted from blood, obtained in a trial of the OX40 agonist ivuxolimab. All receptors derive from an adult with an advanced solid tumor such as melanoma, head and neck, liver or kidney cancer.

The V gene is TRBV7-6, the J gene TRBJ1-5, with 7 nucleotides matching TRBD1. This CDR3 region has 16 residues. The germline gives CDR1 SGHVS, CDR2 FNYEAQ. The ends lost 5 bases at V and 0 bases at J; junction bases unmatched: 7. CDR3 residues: CASSPRGIGSNQPQHF. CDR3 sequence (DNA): TGTGCCAGCAGCCCCAGGGGGATCGGTAGCAATCAGCCCCAGCATTTT.

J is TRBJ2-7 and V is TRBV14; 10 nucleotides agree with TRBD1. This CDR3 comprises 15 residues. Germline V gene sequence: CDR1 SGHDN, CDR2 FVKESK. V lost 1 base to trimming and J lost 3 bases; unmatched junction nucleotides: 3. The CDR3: CASSQARDRGYEQYF. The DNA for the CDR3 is TGTGCCAGCAGCCAAGCTCGGGACAGGGGCTACGAGCAGTACTTC.

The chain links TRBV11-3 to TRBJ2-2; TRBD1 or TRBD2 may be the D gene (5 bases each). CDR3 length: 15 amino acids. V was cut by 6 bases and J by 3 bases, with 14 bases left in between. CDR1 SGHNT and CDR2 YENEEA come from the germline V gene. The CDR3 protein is CASSFSLGDTGELFF. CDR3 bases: TGTGCCAGCAGTTTCTCCTTGGGGGACACCGGGGAGCTGTTTTTT. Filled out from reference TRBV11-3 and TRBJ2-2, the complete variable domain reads EAGVVQSPRYKIIEKKQPVAFWCNPISGHNTLYWYLQNLGQGPELLIRYENEEAVDDSQLPKDRFSAERLKGVDSTLKIQPAELGDSAVYLCASSFSLGDTGELFFGEGSRLTVL.

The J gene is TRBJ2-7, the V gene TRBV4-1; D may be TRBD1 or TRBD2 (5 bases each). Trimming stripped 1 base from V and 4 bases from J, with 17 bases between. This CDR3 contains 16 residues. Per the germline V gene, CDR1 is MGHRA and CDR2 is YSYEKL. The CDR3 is CASSQGEGKEEYEQYF. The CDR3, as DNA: TGCGCCAGCAGCCAAGGAGAGGGGAAAGAGGAATACGAGCAGTACTTC.

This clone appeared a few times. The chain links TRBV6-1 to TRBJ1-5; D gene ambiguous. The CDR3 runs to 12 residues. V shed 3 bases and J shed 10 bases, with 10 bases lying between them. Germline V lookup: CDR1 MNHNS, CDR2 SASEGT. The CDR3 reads CASSEGNSPQHF. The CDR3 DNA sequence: TGTGCCAGCAGTGAGGGGAACAGCCCCCAGCATTTT.

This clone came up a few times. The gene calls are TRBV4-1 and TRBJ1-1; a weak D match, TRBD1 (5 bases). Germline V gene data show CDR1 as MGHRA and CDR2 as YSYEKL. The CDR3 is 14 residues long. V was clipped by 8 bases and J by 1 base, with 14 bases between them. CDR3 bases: TGCGCCAGCCAAGGCGGGGCACCGAACACTGAAGCTTTCTTT. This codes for CASQGGAPNTEAFF.

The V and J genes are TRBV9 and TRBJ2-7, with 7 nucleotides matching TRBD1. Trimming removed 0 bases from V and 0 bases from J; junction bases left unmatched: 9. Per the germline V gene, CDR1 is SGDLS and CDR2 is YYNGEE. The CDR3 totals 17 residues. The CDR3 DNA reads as TGTGCCAGCAGCGTAGGGCCCCTTGGACAGGACTCCTACGAGCAGTACTTC. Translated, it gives CASSVGPLGQDSYEQYF.

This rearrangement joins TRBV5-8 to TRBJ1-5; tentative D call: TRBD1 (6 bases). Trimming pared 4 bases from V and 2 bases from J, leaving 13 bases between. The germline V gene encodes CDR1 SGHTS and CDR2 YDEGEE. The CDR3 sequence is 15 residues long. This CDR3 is CASSPGESRNQPQHF. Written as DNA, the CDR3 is TGTGCCAGCAGCCCAGGGGAGAGTCGCAATCAGCCCCAGCATTTT.

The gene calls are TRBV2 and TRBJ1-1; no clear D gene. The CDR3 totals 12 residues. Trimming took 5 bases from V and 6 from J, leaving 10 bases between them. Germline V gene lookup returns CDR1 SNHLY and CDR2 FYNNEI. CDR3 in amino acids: CASSQDGAEAFF. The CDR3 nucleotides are TGTGCCAGCAGTCAGGACGGGGCTGAAGCTTTCTTT.